This TCR beta chain was sequenced in a study of blood T cell repertoires in COVID-19. A few counts support this clone. Data came from immunoSEQ multiplex PCR; TCRdb stores just in-frame clones and leaves some out. Among around 100,000 clones listed, 82% were seen once. The source is a man between 65 and 80 years old with acute or convalescent COVID-19. Material for sequencing was peripheral blood.

CDR3 sequence reads: CASSQDLSQPQHF. DNA of the CDR3: TGTGCCAGCAGCCAAGATCTCAGTCAGCCCCAGCATTTT. The chain joins TRBV3-1 (or the pseudogene TRBV3-2) to TRBJ1-5, with no clear D. Trimming pared 0 bases from V and 6 bases from J, leaving 6 bases between. The CDR3 is made up of 13 amino acids. Germline V CDR1 and CDR2: LGHDT, YNNKEL (reference sequence).